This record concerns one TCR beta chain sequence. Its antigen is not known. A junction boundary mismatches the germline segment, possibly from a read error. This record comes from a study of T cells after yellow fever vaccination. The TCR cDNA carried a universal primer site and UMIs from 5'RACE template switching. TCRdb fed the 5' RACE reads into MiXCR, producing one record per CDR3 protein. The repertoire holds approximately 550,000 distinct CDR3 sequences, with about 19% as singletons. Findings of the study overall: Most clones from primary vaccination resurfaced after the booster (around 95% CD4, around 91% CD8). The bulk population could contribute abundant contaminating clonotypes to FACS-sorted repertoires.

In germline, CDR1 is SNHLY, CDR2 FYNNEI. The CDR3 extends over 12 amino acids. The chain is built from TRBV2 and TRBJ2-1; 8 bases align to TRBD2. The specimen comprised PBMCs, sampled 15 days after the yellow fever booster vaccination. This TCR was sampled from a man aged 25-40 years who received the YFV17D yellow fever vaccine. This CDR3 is CASTPITSGTDF. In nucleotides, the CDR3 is TGTGCCAGCACTCCAATCACTAGCGGCACCGACTTC.